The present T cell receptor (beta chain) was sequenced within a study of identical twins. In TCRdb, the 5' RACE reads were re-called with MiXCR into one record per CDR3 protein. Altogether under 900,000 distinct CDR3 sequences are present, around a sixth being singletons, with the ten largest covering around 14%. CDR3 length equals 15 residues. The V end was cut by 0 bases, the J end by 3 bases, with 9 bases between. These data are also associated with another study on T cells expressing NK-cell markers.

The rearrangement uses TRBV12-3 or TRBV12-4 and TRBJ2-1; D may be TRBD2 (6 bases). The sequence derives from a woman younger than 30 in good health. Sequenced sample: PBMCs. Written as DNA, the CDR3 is TGTGCCAGCAGTTTAGCTAGCGGACTCTACAATGAGCAGTTCTTC. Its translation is CASSLASGLYNEQFF.